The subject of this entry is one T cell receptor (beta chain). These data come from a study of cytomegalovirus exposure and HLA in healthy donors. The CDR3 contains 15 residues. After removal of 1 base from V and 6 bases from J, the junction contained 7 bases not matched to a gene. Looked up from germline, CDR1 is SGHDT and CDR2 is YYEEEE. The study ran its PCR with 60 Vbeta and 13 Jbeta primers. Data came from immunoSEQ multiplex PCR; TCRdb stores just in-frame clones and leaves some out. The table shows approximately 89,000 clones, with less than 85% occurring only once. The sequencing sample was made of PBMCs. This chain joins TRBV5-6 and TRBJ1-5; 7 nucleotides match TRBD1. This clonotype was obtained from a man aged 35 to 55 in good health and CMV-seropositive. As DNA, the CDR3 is TGTGCCAGCAGCTTGACAGGGGAGGTTGGTCAGCCCCAGCATTTT. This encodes CASSLTGEVGQPQHF. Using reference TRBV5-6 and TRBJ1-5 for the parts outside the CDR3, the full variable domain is DAGVTQSPTHLIKTRGQQVTLRCSPKSGHDTVSWYQQALGQGPQFIFQYYEEEERQRGNFPDRFSGHQFPNYSSELNVNALLLGDSALYLCASSLTGEVGQPQHFGDGTRLSIL.